A single sample gave rise to the 3 T cell receptor beta chains below, sequenced in a study of blood T cell repertoires in COVID-19. The table came from immunoSEQ multiplex PCR; TCRdb's copy has only in-frame clones and leaves some out. Found here are roughly 100,000 clones, about four fifths of them singletons; the top ten hold roughly 10%. The sample was peripheral blood. These receptors came from a woman between 65 and 79 years old with acute or convalescent COVID-19.

J is TRBJ1-6 and V is TRBV28; possible D gene TRBD1, 5 bases. The CDR3 extends over 13 amino acids. Germline V gene lookup returns CDR1 MDHEN and CDR2 SYDVKM. V was shortened by 7 bases and J by 6 bases, with 10 bases between the two germline ends. The CDR3 DNA follows: TGTGCCAGCACGTGGGGCCGTAATTCACCCCTCCACTTT. As protein: CASTWGRNSPLHF.

V and J are TRBV6-2 or TRBV6-3 and TRBJ1-1; possibly TRBD1 for D (5 bases). Germline CDR1 reads MNHEY; CDR2 reads SVGEGT. The CDR3 runs to 16 residues. The ends were cut back, 2 bases at V and 2 bases at J, with 15 bases in the middle. The CDR3 spells CASSYTGFTGNTEAFF. The CDR3 DNA is TGTGCCAGCAGTTACACAGGCTTTACCGGTAACACTGAAGCTTTCTTT.

The genes are TRBV7-9 and TRBJ1-3, with D possibly being TRBD1 (6 bases). CDR1 and CDR2 from the germline V gene are SEHNR and FQNEAQ (reference sequence). This CDR3 is 15 amino acids long. V was shortened by 5 bases and J by 0 bases, with 11 bases between the two germline ends. The CDR3 loop is CASSTSTGSGNTIYF. In nucleotides, the CDR3 is TGTGCCAGCAGCACCTCGACAGGCTCTGGAAACACCATATATTTT.